This TCR beta chain was recorded in a study of human T cells and chemical hapten exposure. Study-wide findings and caveats: Versus controls, expanded TCRs had significantly more large CDR3 similarity clusters.

There are 15 residues in the CDR3. V was pared by 4 bases and J by 0 bases, with 6 bases of the junction left unmatched. Germline values: CDR1 SGHDN, CDR2 FVKESK. This clonotype was picked up a small number of times. Its target is not known. Using its own MiXCR run on the RACE reads, TCRdb lists one record per CDR3 protein. The data contain approximately 87,000 distinct CDR3 sequences, 9.5% to 12% of them singletons. Noted time point: patch test 2, 6 weeks after DPC sensitization. Treatment denoted: therapeutic diphenylcyclopropenone sensitization with weekly scalp DPC. Staff drew blood before applying each patch test. Every donor had alopecia and was 18 to 70 years old; all were suitable for DPC.

This TCR was sampled from a woman aged 40 to 50 with alopecia areata. Some clones in this sample may be carry-over from other donors' samples. The sequences come from whole blood, collected in connection with sensitization to the hapten diphenylcyclopropenone (DPC). The chain couples TRBV14 to TRBJ2-7, with TRBD1 matching 7 bases. CDR3 region: CASSPVAGGSYEQYF. CDR3 in DNA: TGTGCCAGCAGCCCAGTGGCAGGGGGCTCCTACGAGCAGTACTTC.